This is a list of T cell receptor beta chains from one sample in a study of blood T cell repertoires in COVID-19. Some clones are missing from TCRdb's copy, which holds only in-frame ones; the method was immunoSEQ multiplex PCR. Of around 24,000 clones in the sample, roughly 90% were seen once. The sequenced material came from peripheral blood. These receptors were taken from a man between 65 and 79 years old with acute or convalescent COVID-19. The CDR3 runs from the conserved cysteine through the conserved F or W. The D gene is left open where the match is weak. The size of a clone is reported for some rows only, either as once, few or many, or as a class for expanded clones.

V	J	length	size	D	DNA	CDR3
TRBV19	TRBJ1-4	13	NA	NA	TGTGCCAGTAGTACCCTTGCTAATGAAAAACTGTTTTTT	CASSTLANEKLFF
TRBV5-8	TRBJ2-7	12	NA	NA	TGTGCCAGCAGCTTGCCCCTTCGCGAGCAGTACTTC	CASSLPLREQYF
TRBV6-7	TRBJ1-1	16	NA	NA	TGTGCCAGCAGTTACGCAGTCAGGGGATTGAACACTGAAGCTTTCTTT	CASSYAVRGLNTEAFF
TRBV6-5	TRBJ2-7	13	NA	NA	TGTGCCAGCATCGAGACTACCGCCTACGAGCAGTACTTC	CASIETTAYEQYF
TRBV7-3	TRBJ1-3	14	NA	NA	TGTGCCAGCAGTTCCGACAGGAATTCAAACACCATATATTTT	CASSSDRNSNTIYF
TRBV6-5	TRBJ2-2	13	NA	NA	TGTGCCTCCCGATTGATTAGCACCGGGGAGCTGTTTTTT	CASRLISTGELFF
TRBV3-1/TRBV3-2	TRBJ2-2	17	NA	TRBD2	TGTGCCAGCAGCCAAGAAAAATTAGCGGGAAGCACCGGGGAGCTGTTTTTT	CASSQEKLAGSTGELFF
TRBV13	TRBJ2-3	13	NA	NA	TGTGCCACAGGGGGGCGAGACACAGATACGCAGTATTTT	CATGGRDTDTQYF
TRBV6-5	TRBJ2-3	14	NA	TRBD2	TGTGCCAGCAGACTAGCGGGAGGCTCAGATACGCAGTATTTT	CASRLAGGSDTQYF
TRBV4-2	TRBJ2-1	17	NA	NA	TGTGCCAGCAGCCAGGCCTACGACGGGTTTTCCTACAATGAGCAGTTCTTC	CASSQAYDGFSYNEQFF
TRBV1	TRBJ2-1	14	NA	NA	TGCACCAGCAGCCAAGAAGGAGGGAGGCATGAGCAGTTCTTC	CTSSQEGGRHEQFF
TRBV6-5	TRBJ2-7	14	NA	TRBD2	TGTGCCAGCATGACGACTAGCGGGAGTCTCGAGCAGTACTTC	CASMTTSGSLEQYF
TRBV19	TRBJ1-5	18	NA	NA	TGTGCCAGTAGCCTGACCGCAGGTTATGGGTTAAGAGATCAGCCCCAGCATTTT	CASSLTAGYGLRDQPQHF
TRBV9	TRBJ2-7	14	NA	TRBD1	TGTGCCAGCAGCCCACGAGGGGGCATCTACGAGCAGTACTTC	CASSPRGGIYEQYF
TRBV7-9	TRBJ2-1	14	NA	NA	TGTGCCATCAACCCTAGCGTAACTTACAATGAGCAGTTCTTC	CAINPSVTYNEQFF
TRBV7-8	TRBJ2-5	13	NA	NA	TGTGCCAGCGTGATTGGGGGCGGCGAGACCCAGTACTTC	CASVIGGGETQYF
TRBV2	TRBJ2-6	18	NA	NA	TGTGCCAGCACCGAAGGGACAAGGGGACTAAGGGGGGCCAACGTCCTGACTTTC	CASTEGTRGLRGANVLTF
TRBV5-6	TRBJ1-2	12	once	NA	TGTGCCAGCAGCTTCTCTAACTATGGCTACACCTTC	CASSFSNYGYTF
TRBV28	TRBJ1-2	13	NA	NA	TGTGCCAGCAGGGTCGGGGAGATCTATGGCTACACCTTC	CASRVGEIYGYTF
TRBV6-5	TRBJ1-6	16	NA	NA	TGTGCCAGCAGTTACTCGCAACAGGGTTATAATTCACCCCTCCACTTT	CASSYSQQGYNSPLHF
TRBV7-8	TRBJ1-6	15	once	NA	TGTGCCAGCAGCTTAGGGAGTACCGGGTTTTCACCCCTCCACTTT	CASSLGSTGFSPLHF
TRBV7-2	TRBJ2-5	13	NA	NA	TGTGCCAGCAGCTTAGAAGCCTCGGAGACCCAGTACTTC	CASSLEASETQYF
TRBV3-1/TRBV3-2	TRBJ1-2	12	NA	NA	TGTGCCAGCAGCCAGAATGCGAATGGCTACACCTTC	CASSQNANGYTF
TRBV3-1/TRBV3-2	TRBJ1-2	15	NA	TRBD1	TGTGCCAGCAGCCACCAAAGTAGGGCAGGGGGTGGCTACACCTTC	CASSHQSRAGGGYTF
TRBV25-1	TRBJ1-6	14	few	TRBD1	TGTGCCAGCAGTTGGGACAGAGATAATTCACCCCTCCACTTT	CASSWDRDNSPLHF
TRBV5-4	TRBJ2-3	15	NA	NA	TGTGCCAGCAGCTTGGGAGCGGCCAACACAGATACGCAGTATTTT	CASSLGAANTDTQYF
TRBV27	TRBJ1-5	14	NA	TRBD1	TGTGCCAGCAGTTTCTCAGGGGGCCAACAGCCCCAGCATTTT	CASSFSGGQQPQHF
TRBV5-4	TRBJ2-2	14	NA	NA	TGTGCCAGCAGCTGGACAGAGTACACCGGGGAGCTGTTTTTT	CASSWTEYTGELFF
TRBV7-2	TRBJ1-5	13	NA	NA	TGTGCCAGCAGCTCCACCCTAGGACAGCCCCAGCATTTT	CASSSTLGQPQHF
TRBV11-3	TRBJ2-1	15	NA	NA	TGTGCCAGCAGCCCACGGACAAGGAAGGGGAATGAGCAGTTCTTC	CASSPRTRKGNEQFF